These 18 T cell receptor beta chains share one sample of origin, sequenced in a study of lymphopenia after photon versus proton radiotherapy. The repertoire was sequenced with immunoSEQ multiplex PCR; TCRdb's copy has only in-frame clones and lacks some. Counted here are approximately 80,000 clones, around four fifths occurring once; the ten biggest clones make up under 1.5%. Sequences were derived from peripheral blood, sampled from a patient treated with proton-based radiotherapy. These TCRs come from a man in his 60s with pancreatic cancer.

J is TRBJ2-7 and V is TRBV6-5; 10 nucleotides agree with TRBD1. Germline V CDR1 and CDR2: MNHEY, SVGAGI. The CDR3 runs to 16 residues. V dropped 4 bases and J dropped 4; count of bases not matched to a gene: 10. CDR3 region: CASSFSPGQGTYEQYF. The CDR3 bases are TGTGCCAGCAGTTTTTCCCCGGGACAGGGGACGTACGAGCAGTACTTC.

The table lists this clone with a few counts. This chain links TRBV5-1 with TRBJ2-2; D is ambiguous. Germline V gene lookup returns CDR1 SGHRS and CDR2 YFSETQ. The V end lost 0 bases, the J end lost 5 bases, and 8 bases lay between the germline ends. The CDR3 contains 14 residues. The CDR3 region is CASSLGLRTGELFF. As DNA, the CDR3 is TGCGCCAGCAGCTTGGGGCTGAGGACCGGGGAGCTGTTTTTT.

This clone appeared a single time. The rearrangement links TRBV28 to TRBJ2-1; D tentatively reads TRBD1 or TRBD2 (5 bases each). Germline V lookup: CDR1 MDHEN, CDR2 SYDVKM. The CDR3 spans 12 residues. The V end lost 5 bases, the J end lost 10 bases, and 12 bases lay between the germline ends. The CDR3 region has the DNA TGTGCCAGCAGTCCCCCCTGGGGGGAGCAGTTCTTC. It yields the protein CASSPPWGEQFF.

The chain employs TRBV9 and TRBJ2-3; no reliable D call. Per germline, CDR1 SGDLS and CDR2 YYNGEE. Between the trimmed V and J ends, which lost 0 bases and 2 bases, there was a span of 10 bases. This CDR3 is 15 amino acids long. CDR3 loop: CASSVVGSPTDTQYF. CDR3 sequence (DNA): TGTGCCAGCAGCGTAGTAGGGTCCCCCACAGATACGCAGTATTTT.

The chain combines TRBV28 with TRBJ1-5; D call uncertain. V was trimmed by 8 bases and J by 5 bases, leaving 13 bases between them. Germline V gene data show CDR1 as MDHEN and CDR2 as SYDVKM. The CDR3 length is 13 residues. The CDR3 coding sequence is TGTGCCAGCCTCCCGAGAAAGGATCAGCCCCAGCATTTT. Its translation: CASLPRKDQPQHF.

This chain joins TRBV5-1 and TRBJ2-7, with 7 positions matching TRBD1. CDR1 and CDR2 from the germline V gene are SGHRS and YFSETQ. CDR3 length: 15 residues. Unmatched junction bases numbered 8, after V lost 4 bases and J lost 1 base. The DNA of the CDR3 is TGCGCCAGCAGCCCCCAGGACAGGCCGTCCTACGAGCAGTACTTC. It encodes CASSPQDRPSYEQYF.

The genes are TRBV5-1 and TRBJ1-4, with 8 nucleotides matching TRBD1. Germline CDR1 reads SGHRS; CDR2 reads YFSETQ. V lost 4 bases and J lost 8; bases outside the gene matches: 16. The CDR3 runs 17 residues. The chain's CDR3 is CASSDETTGAREEKLFF. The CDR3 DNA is TGCGCCAGCAGCGACGAGACGACAGGGGCCAGAGAAGAAAAACTGTTTTTT.

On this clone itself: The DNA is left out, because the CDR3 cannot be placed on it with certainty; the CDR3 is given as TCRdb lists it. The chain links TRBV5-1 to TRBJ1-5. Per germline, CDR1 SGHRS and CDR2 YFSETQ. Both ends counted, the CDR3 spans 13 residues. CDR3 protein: CASSFGDGQPQHF.

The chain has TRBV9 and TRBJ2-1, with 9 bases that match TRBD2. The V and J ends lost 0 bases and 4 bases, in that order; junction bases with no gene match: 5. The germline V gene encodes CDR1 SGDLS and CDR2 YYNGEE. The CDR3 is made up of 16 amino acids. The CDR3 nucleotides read TGTGCCAGCAGCGTAGAAACTAGCGGGCGGTACAATGAGCAGTTCTTC. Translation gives CASSVETSGRYNEQFF.

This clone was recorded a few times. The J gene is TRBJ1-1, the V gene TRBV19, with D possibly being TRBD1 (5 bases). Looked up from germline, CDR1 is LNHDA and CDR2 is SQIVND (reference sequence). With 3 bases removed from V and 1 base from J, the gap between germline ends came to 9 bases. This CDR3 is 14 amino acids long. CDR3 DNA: TGTGCCAGTAGTATCTGGGACGGGAACACTGAAGCTTTCTTT. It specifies CASSIWDGNTEAFF.

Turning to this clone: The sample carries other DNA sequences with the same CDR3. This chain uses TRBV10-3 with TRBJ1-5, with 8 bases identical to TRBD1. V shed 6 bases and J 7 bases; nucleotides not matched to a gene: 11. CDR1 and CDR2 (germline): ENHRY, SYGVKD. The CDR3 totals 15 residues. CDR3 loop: CAIRQDRGESQPQHF. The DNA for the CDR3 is TGTGCCATCAGACAAGACAGGGGTGAATCCCAGCCCCAGCATTTT.

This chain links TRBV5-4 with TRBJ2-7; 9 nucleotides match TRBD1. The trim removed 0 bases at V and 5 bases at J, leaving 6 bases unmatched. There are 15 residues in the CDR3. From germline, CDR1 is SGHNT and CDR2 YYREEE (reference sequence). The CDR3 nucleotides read TGTGCCAGCAGCTTGGCCGGGACAGGGATCCACGAGCAGTACTTC. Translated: CASSLAGTGIHEQYF.

CDR3 in amino acids: CASSRFSGTSGYEQYF. The CDR3, as DNA: TGTGCCAGCAGCCGTTTCTCCGGGACTAGCGGGTACGAGCAGTACTTC. The V gene is TRBV11-2, the J gene TRBJ2-7, with 12 bases identical to TRBD2. This CDR3 has 16 residues. Per the germline V gene, CDR1 is SGHAT and CDR2 is FQNNGV. J was trimmed by 4 bases and V by 5 bases; bases with no gene match: 9.

The CDR3 here is CASSLTEAYNEQFF. The DNA for the CDR3 is TGCGCCAGCAGCTTGACCGAAGCCTACAATGAGCAGTTCTTC. This rearrangement joins TRBV5-1 to TRBJ2-1; D is undetermined. The V end was cut by 1 base, the J end by 2 bases, with 7 bases between. Germline CDR1 is SGHRS and CDR2 is YFSETQ. The CDR3 consists of 14 residues.

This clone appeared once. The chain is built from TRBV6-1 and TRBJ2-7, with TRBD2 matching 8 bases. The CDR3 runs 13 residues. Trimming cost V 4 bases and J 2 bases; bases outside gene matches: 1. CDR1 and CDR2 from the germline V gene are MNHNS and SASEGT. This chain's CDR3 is CASSGGLAYEQYF. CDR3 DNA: TGTGCCAGCAGTGGGGGACTAGCCTACGAGCAGTACTTC.

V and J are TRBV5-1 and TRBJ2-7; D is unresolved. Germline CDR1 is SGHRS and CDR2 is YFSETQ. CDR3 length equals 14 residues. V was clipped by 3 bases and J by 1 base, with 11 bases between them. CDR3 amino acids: CASSSGDASYEQYF. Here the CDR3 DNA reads TGCGCCAGCAGCTCAGGAGATGCTTCCTACGAGCAGTACTTC.

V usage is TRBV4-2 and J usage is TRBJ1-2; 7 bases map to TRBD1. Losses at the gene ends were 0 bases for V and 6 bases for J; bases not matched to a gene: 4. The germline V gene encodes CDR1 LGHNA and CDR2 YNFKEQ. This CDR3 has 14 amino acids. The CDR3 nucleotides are TGTGCCAGCAGCCAAGATGCGACAGGGCATGGCTACACCTTC. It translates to CASSQDATGHGYTF.

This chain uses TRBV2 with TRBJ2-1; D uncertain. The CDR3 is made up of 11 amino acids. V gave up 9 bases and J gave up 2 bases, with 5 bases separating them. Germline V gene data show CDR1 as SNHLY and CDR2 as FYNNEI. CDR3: CASTTYNEQFF. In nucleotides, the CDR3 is TGTGCCAGTACTACCTACAATGAGCAGTTCTTC.